Each of the 3 T cell receptor beta chains below was sequenced from the same sample in a study of CD8+ T cells in alopecia areata. Following RNA extraction, reverse transcription yielded cDNA that acted as the sequencing template. Profiling relied on immunoSEQ multiplex PCR, and the TCRdb table lists in-frame clones only, not all of them. The sample has 120,000 to 150,000 clones; 86% are singletons. Treatment of the sample: oral pan-JAK inhibitor, 5-10 mg twice daily. Material: CD8+ T cells sorted from blood, obtained at week 4, from a patient treated with tofacitinib. These receptors came from a human donor with alopecia areata.

This rearrangement joins TRBV9 to TRBJ2-3; 7 bases align to TRBD2. The CDR3 covers 19 residues. J gave up 6 bases and V 4 bases, and 23 bases lay outside the gene matches. Germline CDR1 reads SGDLS; CDR2 reads YYNGEE. In nucleotides, the CDR3 is TGTGCCAGCAGCCAGAACCGAGTTAGCGGGTCCATCCCGGAGGATACGCAGTATTTT. Its translation is CASSQNRVSGSIPEDTQYF. The complete variable domain, with remaining parts taken from reference TRBV9 and TRBJ2-3, reads DSGVTQTPKHLITATGQRVTLRCSPRSGDLSVYWYQQSLDQGLQFLIQYYNGEERAKGNILERFSAQQFPDLHSELNLSSLELGDSALYFCASSQNRVSGSIPEDTQYFGPGTRLTVL.

The genes are TRBV25-1 and TRBJ2-3; maybe TRBD1 (6 bases). The germline V and J ends were trimmed by 3 bases and 1 base, with 14 bases remaining between them. The CDR3 runs 16 residues. Germline V gene data show CDR1 as MGHDK and CDR2 as SYGVNS. The DNA of the CDR3 is TGTGCCAGCAGTGAGGCTGACAGGTTAGGCACAGATACGCAGTATTTT. Protein: CASSEADRLGTDTQYF.

This rearrangement joins TRBV7-2 to TRBJ2-3; D not certain. Germline lookup yields CDR1 SGHTA and CDR2 FQGNSA. The V gene lost 1 base and the J gene lost 4 bases, with 15 bases spanning the gap. This CDR3 has 16 amino acids. CDR3 in amino acids: CASSLDLTGTSDTQYF. CDR3 DNA sequence: TGTGCCAGCAGCTTAGATCTGACGGGCACGTCAGATACGCAGTATTTT.